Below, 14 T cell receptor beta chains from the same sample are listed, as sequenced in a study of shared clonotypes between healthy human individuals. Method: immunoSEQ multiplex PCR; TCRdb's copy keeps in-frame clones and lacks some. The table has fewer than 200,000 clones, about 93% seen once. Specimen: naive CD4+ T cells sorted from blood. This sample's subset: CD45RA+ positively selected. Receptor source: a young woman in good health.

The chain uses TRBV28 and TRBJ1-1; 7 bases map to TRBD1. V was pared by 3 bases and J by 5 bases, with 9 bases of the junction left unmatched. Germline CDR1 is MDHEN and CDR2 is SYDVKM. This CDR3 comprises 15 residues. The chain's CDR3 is CASSFTYRGWTEAFF. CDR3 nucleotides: TGTGCCAGCAGTTTTACCTACAGGGGCTGGACTGAAGCTTTCTTT.

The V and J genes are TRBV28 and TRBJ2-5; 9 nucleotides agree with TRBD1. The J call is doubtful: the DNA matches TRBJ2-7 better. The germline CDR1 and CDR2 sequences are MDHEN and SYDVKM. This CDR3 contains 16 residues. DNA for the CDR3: TGTGCCAGCAGTTTGGGACAGGGTCCTTTCTCCTACGAGCAGTACTTC. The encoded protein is CASSLGQGPFSYEQYF.

This CDR3 is CATHRGRGEQYF. The CDR3 DNA reads TGTGCCACACACAGGGGGCGCGGCGAGCAGTACTTC. This chain links TRBV28 with TRBJ2-5, with 9 bases aligning to TRBD1. The better agreement between TRBJ2-7 and the DNA end casts doubt on the J call. The CDR3 contains 12 residues. Germline V gene data show CDR1 as MDHEN and CDR2 as SYDVKM.

CDR3 loop: CASSTRTGRISGANVLTF. CDR3 DNA sequence: TGTGCCAGCAGCACCCGGACAGGGCGGATCTCTGGGGCCAACGTCCTGACTTTC. V usage is TRBV7-2 and J usage is TRBJ2-6, with TRBD1 matching 8 bases. The CDR3 consists of 18 residues. The junction had 9 bases not matched to a gene; V was cut back by 5 bases and J by 0 bases. Germline-derived CDR1 and CDR2 are SGHTA and FQGNSA.

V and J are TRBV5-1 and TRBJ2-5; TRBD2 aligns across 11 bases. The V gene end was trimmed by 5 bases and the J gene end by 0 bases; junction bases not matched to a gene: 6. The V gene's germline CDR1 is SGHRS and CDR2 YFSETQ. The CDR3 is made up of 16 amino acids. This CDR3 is CASRSGLAVYQETQYF. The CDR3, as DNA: TGCGCCAGCAGGTCGGGACTAGCGGTGTACCAAGAGACCCAGTACTTC. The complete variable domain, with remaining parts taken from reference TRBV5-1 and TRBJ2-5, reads KAGVTQTPRYLIKTRGQQVTLSCSPISGHRSVSWYQQTPGQGLQFLFEYFSETQRNKGNFPGRFSGRQFSNSRSEMNVSTLELGDSALYLCASRSGLAVYQETQYFGPGTRLLVL.

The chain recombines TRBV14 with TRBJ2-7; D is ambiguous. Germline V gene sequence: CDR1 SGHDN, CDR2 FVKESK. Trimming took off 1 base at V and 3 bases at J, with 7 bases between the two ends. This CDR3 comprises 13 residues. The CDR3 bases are TGTGCCAGCAGCCAAGGTGATTTCTACGAGCAGTACTTC. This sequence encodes CASSQGDFYEQYF.

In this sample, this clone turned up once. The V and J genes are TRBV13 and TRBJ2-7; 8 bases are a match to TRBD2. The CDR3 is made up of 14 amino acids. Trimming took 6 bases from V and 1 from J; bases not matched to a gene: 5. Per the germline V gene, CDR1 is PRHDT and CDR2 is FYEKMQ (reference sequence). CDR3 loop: CASRSGGRSYEQYF. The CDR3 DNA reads TGTGCCAGCAGATCGGGCGGGAGGTCCTACGAGCAGTACTTC.

Here the CDR3 reads CASSLPSGNYYEQYF. CDR3 DNA sequence: TGCGCCAGCAGCCTCCCTAGCGGGAACTACTACGAGCAGTACTTC. The rearrangement joins TRBV5-1 to TRBJ2-7, with 9 bases fitting TRBD2. CDR1 and CDR2 from the germline V gene are SGHRS and YFSETQ. The CDR3 runs 15 residues. Germline trimming cut 4 bases from V and 3 bases from J; bases unmatched to any gene: 8.

The CDR3 DNA follows: TGTGCCAGCAGCTTCTACCGTACTAGCGGGAGAGACAATGAGCAGTTCTTC. This encodes CASSFYRTSGRDNEQFF. V usage is TRBV11-1 and J usage is TRBJ2-1; TRBD2 agrees at 11 bases. This CDR3 is built from 17 residues. Germline trimming cut 3 bases from V and 5 bases from J; bases unmatched to any gene: 9. CDR1 SGHAT and CDR2 FQDESV come from the germline V gene (reference sequence).

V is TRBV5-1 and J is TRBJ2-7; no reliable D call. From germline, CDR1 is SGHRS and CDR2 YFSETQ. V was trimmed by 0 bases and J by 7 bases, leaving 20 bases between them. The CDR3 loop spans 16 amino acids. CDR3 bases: TGCGCCAGCAGCTTGGGAGTCCCGGCACAGCCTAAAGAGCAGTACTTC. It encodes CASSLGVPAQPKEQYF.

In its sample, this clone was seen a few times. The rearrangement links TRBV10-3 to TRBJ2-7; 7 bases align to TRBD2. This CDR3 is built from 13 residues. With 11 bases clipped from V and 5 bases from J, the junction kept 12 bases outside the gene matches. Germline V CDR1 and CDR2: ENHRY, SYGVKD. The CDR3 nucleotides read TGTGCCTCGAGGGAGGGCTCATGGGACGAGCAGTACTTC. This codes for CASREGSWDEQYF.

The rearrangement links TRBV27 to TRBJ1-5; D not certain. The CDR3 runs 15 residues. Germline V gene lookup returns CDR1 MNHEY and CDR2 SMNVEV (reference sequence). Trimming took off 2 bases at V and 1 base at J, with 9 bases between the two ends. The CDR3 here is CASSLKGRSNQPQHF. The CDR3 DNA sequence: TGTGCCAGCAGTTTAAAGGGTCGGAGCAATCAGCCCCAGCATTTT.

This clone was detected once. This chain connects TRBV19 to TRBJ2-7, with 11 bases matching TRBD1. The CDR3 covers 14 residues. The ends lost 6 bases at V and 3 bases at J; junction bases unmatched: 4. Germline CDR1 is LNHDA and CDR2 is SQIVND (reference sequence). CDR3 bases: TGTGCCAGTAGGCGGACAGGGGGCAACTACGAGCAGTACTTC. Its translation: CASRRTGGNYEQYF.

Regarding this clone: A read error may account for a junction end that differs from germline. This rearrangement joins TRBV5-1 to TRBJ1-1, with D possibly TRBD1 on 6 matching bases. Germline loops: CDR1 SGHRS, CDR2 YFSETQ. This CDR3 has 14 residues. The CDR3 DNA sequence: TGCGTCAGCAGTGGAGGGGGAATGAACACTGAAGCTTTCTTT. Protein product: CVSSGGGMNTEAFF.